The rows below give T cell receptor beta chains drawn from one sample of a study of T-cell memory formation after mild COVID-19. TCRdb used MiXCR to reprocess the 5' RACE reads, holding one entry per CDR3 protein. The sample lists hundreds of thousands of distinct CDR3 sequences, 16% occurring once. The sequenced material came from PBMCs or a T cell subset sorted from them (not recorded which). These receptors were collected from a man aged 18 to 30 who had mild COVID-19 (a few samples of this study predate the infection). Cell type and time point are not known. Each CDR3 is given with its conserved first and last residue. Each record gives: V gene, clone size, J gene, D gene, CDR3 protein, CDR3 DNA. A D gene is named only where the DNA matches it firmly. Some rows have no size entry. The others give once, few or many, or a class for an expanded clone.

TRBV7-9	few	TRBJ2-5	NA	CASSLARVGQETQYF	TGTGCCAGCAGCTTGGCCAGGGTGGGCCAAGAGACCCAGTACTTC
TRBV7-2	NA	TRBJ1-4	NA	CASSLKWNEKLFF	TGTGCCAGCAGCCTGAAATGGAATGAAAAACTGTTTTTT
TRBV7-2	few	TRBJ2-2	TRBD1	CASSLGTGIGELFF	TGTGCCAGCAGCCTAGGGACAGGGATCGGGGAGCTGTTTTTT
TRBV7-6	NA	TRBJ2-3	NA	CASSLEGEQTDTQYF	TGTGCCAGCAGCTTAGAAGGGGAACAGACAGATACGCAGTATTTT
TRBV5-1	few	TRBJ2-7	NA	CASSFSSDFYEQYF	TGCGCCAGCAGCTTCTCCTCAGACTTCTACGAGCAGTACTTC
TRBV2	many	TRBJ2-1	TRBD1	CASSGPGQGYNEQFF	TGTGCCAGCAGTGGCCCGGGACAGGGGTACAATGAGCAGTTCTTC
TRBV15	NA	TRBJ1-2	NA	CATSRDPQSGGNYGYTF	TGTGCCACCAGCAGAGATCCCCAAAGTGGAGGGAACTATGGCTACACCTTC
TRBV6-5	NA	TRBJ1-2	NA	CASSYSEGGGYGYTF	TGTGCCAGCAGTTACTCGGAGGGGGGGGGCTATGGCTACACCTTC
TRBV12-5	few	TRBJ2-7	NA	CASGLVPRDTYEQYF	TGTGCTAGTGGTTTGGTACCAAGAGACACCTACGAGCAGTACTTC
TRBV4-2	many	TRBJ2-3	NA	CASSQDLLISDTQYF	TGTGCCAGCAGCCAAGACCTCCTTATATCAGATACGCAGTATTTT
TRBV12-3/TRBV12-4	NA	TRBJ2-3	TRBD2	CASSPRDYGDTQYF	TGTGCCAGCAGTCCCCGGGACTATGGAGATACGCAGTATTTT
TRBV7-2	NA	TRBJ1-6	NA	CASSFEGRGNSPLHF	TGTGCCAGCAGCTTCGAAGGACGGGGGAATTCACCCCTCCACTTT
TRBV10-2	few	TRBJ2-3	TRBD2	CASSELRLAGTSTDTQYF	TGCGCCAGCAGTGAGTTAAGACTAGCGGGGACTAGCACAGATACGCAGTATTTT
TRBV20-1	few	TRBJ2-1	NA	CSARLQSSYNEQFF	TGCAGTGCTAGATTACAGAGCTCCTACAATGAGCAGTTCTTC
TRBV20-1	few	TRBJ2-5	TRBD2	CSARDPRGDGETQYF	TGCAGTGCGAGAGACCCTCGGGGGGATGGGGAGACCCAGTACTTC
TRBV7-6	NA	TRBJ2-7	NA	CASSSSLGFEQYF	TGTGCCAGCAGCTCCTCGCTGGGATTCGAGCAGTACTTC
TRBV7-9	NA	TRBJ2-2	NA	CASQGRNTGELFF	TGTGCCAGCCAGGGACGGAACACCGGGGAGCTGTTTTTT
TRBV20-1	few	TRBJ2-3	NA	CSAWGSTDTQYF	TGCAGTGCTTGGGGTAGCACAGATACGCAGTATTTT
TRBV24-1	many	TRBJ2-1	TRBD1	CATSDVLDRGNEQFF	TGTGCCACCAGTGACGTACTCGACAGGGGTAATGAGCAGTTCTTC
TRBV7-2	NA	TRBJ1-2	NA	CASSSAGPYGYTF	TGTGCCAGCAGCTCCGCTGGACCATATGGCTACACCTTC
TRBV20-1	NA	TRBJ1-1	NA	CSASPTEFGAFF	TGCAGTGCTAGCCCCACAGAATTCGGAGCTTTCTTT
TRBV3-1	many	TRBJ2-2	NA	CASSQSRLGRGELFF	TGTGCCAGCAGCCAGTCCCGACTTGGTCGTGGGGAGCTGTTTTTT
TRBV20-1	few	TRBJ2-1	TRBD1	CSARGERGLSYNEQFF	TGCAGTGCTAGAGGAGAAAGGGGGCTTTCCTACAATGAGCAGTTCTTC
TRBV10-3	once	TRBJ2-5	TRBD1	CAISRPGQGRSETQYF	TGTGCCATCAGTAGGCCGGGACAGGGTCGTTCGGAGACCCAGTACTTC
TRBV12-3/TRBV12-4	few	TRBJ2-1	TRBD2	CASSGTSGGGEQFF	TGTGCCAGCAGCGGGACTAGCGGGGGAGGTGAGCAGTTCTTC
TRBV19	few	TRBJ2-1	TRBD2	CASIRGTSGGYEQFF	TGTGCCAGTATCAGGGGTACTAGCGGGGGCTATGAGCAGTTCTTC
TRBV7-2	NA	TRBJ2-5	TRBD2	CASSKTSGGVRETQYF	TGTGCCAGCAGTAAGACTAGCGGGGGGGTCCGGGAGACCCAGTACTTC
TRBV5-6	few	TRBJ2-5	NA	CASSPTPHGTQYF	TGTGCCAGCAGCCCGACACCTCACGGGACCCAGTACTTC
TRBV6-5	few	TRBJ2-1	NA	CASSYSKELPQFF	TGTGCCAGCAGTTACTCGAAGGAGCTACCCCAGTTCTTC
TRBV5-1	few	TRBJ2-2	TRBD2	CASSLKLSGGANTGELFF	TGCGCCAGCAGCTTGAAGTTGAGCGGGGGGGCGAACACCGGGGAGCTGTTTTTT
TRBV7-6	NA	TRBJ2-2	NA	CASRVRSTGELFF	TGTGCCAGCAGGGTACGGAGCACCGGGGAGCTGTTTTTT
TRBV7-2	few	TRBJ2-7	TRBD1	CASSSRDRGDLGQYF	TGTGCCAGCAGCTCCCGGGACAGGGGCGACTTGGGGCAGTACTTC
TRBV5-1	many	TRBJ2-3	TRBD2	CASSLVGVFGGDTDTQYF	TGCGCCAGCAGCTTGGTCGGGGTCTTCGGGGGGGACACAGATACGCAGTATTTT
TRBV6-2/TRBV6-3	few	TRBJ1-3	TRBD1	CASSTAGTVSGNTIYF	TGTGCCAGCAGTACAGCCGGGACAGTCTCTGGAAACACCATATATTTT
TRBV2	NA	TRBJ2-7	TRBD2	CASSVSGGTYEQYF	TGTGCCAGCAGTGTTAGCGGGGGGACCTACGAGCAGTACTTC
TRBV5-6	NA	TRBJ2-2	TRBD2	CASSSPTSGGSNTGELFF	TGTGCCAGCAGCTCACCGACTAGCGGGGGTTCTAACACCGGGGAGCTGTTTTTT
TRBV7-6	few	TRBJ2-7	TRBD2	CASSKSGTSYEQYF	TGTGCCAGCAGCAAATCCGGGACTAGCTACGAGCAGTACTTC
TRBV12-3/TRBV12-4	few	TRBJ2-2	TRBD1	CASSPRDREGGELFF	TGTGCCAGCAGTCCCCGGGACAGGGAGGGCGGGGAGCTGTTTTTT
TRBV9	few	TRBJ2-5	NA	CASSVEGGEETQYF	TGTGCCAGCAGCGTAGAGGGGGGAGAAGAGACCCAGTACTTC
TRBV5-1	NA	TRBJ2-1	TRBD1	CASSPVGTGVYNEQFF	TGCGCCAGCAGCCCGGTAGGGACAGGGGTCTACAATGAGCAGTTCTTC
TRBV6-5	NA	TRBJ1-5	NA	CASSSTGNSNQPQHF	TGTGCCAGCAGTTCGACGGGAAATAGCAATCAGCCCCAGCATTTT
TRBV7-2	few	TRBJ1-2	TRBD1	CASSPPGTGVLYGYTF	TGTGCCAGCAGCCCCCCGGGCACAGGGGTTCTCTATGGCTACACCTTC
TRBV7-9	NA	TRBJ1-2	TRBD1	CASSLGIPGQGGYTF	TGTGCCAGCAGCTTAGGTATTCCGGGACAGGGTGGCTACACCTTC
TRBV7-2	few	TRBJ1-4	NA	CASSLGSGRRGNEKLFF	TGTGCCAGCAGCTTAGGTTCAGGGCGAAGGGGGAATGAAAAACTGTTTTTT
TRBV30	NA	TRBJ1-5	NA	CAWSVQGTQPQHF	TGTGCCTGGAGTGTACAAGGAACTCAGCCCCAGCATTTT
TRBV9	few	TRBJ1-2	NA	CASSVGSTNYGYTF	TGTGCCAGCAGCGTAGGCAGTACTAACTATGGCTACACCTTC